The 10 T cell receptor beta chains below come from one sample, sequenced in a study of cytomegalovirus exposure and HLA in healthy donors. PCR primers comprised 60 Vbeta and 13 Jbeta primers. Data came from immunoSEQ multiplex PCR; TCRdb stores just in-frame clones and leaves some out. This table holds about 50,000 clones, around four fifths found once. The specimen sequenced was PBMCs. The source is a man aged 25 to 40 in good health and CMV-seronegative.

The CDR3 region is CASSSGTSGSFYEQYF. CDR3 DNA sequence: TGTGCCAGCAGCTCCGGGACTAGCGGGAGCTTCTACGAGCAGTACTTC. V is TRBV7-9 and J is TRBJ2-7; 14 bases agree with TRBD2. The CDR3 is 16 residues long. The V gene end was trimmed by 4 bases and the J gene end by 3 bases; junction bases not matched to a gene: 5. In germline, CDR1 is SEHNR, CDR2 FQNEAQ (reference sequence).

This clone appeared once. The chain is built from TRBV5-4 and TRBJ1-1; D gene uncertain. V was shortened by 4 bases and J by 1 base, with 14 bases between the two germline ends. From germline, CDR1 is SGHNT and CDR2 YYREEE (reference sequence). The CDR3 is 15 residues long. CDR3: CASSLGIRGNTEAFF. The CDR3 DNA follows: TGTGCCAGCAGCCTGGGGATCCGGGGGAACACTGAAGCTTTCTTT.

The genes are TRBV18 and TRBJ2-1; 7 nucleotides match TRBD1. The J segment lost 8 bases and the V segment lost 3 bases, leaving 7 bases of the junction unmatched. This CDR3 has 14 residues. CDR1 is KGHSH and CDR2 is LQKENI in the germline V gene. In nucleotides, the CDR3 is TGTGCCAGCTCACCGTCGGGACAGTACCATGAGCAGTTCTTC. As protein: CASSPSGQYHEQFF.

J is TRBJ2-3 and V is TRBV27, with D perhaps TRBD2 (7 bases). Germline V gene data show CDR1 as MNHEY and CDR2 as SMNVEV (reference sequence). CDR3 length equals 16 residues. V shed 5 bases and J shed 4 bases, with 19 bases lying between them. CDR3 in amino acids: CASSATFREGADTQYF. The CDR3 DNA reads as TGTGCCAGCAGTGCCACCTTCAGGGAGGGGGCAGATACGCAGTATTTT.

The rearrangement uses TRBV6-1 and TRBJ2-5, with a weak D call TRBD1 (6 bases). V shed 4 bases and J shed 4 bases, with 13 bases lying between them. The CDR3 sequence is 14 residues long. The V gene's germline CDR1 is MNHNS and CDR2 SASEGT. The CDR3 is CASSAGGEIETQYF. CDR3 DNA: TGTGCCAGCAGTGCTGGGGGCGAGATAGAGACCCAGTACTTC.

CDR3 bases: TGTGCCAGCAGCCCCGGACTAGCGGGAGGCCCGTACAATGAGCAGTTCTTC. Its protein is CASSPGLAGGPYNEQFF. This chain uses TRBV5-6 with TRBJ2-1, with 14 positions matching TRBD2. CDR1 is SGHDT, CDR2 YYEEEE, per germline. CDR3 length: 17 amino acids. V shed 4 bases, J shed 4 bases, and the junction held 7 bases outside the gene matches.

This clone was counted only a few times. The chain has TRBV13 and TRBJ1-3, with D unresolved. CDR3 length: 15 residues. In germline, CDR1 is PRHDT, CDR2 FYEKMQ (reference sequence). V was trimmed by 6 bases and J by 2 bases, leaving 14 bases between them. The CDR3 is CASSYPGFTGNTIYF. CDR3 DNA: TGTGCCAGCAGTTATCCGGGTTTCACTGGAAACACCATATATTTT.

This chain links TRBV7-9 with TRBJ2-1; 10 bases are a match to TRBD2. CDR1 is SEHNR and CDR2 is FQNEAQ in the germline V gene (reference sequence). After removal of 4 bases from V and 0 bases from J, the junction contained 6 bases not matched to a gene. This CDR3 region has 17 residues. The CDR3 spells CASSSTSGFGSYNEQFF. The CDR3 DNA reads TGTGCCAGCAGCTCGACTAGCGGGTTTGGCTCCTACAATGAGCAGTTCTTC.

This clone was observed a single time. The CDR3 spells CASSTRTGANTEAFF. DNA of the CDR3: TGTGCCAGCAGCACCCGGACAGGGGCGAACACTGAAGCTTTCTTT. The chain employs TRBV5-5 and TRBJ1-1; 9 nucleotides agree with TRBD1. After removal of 4 bases from V and 1 base from J, the junction contained 5 bases not matched to a gene. Germline-derived CDR1 and CDR2 are SGHKS and YYEKEE (reference sequence). CDR3 length equals 15 residues.

CDR3 sequence: CASRLAGGLYEQYF. As DNA, the CDR3 is TGTGCCAGCAGGCTAGCGGGAGGGTTGTACGAGCAGTACTTC. The rearrangement links TRBV6-5 to TRBJ2-7; 12 positions match TRBD2. The CDR3 length is 14 residues. The germline V gene has CDR1 MNHEY and CDR2 SVGAGI. The ends lost 6 bases at V and 4 bases at J; junction bases unmatched: 4.